This entry features one T cell receptor (beta chain) sequence. Its antigen remains undetermined. Per-base quality was not reported, and no clone a single base away is much larger than it. Other nucleotide sequences in the sample specify the same CDR3. Using the deep immunoSEQ assay, multiplex PCR amplified TCR CDR3 regions from genomic DNA. Extracted genomic DNA from each cell subset was spread evenly across all wells of several immunoSEQ 96-well plates, with each plate serving as a replicate. For sorted subsets, each replicate PCR was loaded with 200 ng genomic DNA, equivalent to 30,000 or so T cell genomes. Purified libraries were measured with a Qubit 3.0 fluorometer, size-checked on a Bioanalyzer 2100, and measured again with the KAPA Library Quantification kit. Every immunoSEQ 96-well plate was sequenced on a separate single-read 150-cycle Illumina NextSeq 550 flow cell. The paper's processing steps were these. Because only junctional sequences without quality scores were contained in the immunoSEQ output, filtering matching that applied to full-length reads could not be performed. To assign V/J genes and CDR3, sequences were annotated using PyIR, a Python wrapper for IgBLAST v1.9, with IMGT germline references. Reads with weak V/J assignments (E-value above 1e-6), missing CDR3, stop codons, out-of-frame junctions, or ambiguous translated residues were removed. V3J clonotypes were defined as sequences sharing the same inferred V gene, J gene, and CDR3 amino acid sequence. The percentage overlap between two repertoires was calculated by dividing the number of shared unique clonotypes by the size of the smaller repertoire. Repertoire richness was assessed with RTK rarefaction, the Chao1 estimator, and Recon v2.1 estimates of unobserved clonotypes. For all TCRbeta clonotypes obtained by the gDNA method from a few donors, generation probabilities were computed with OLGA. TCRdb obtained this table from immuneACCESS and retained in-frame rearrangements with V and J assigned. These tables miss some clones; where compared with another copy, unresolved V genes account for less than half of the shortfall, and the remainder is unexplained. V and J calls and clone size follow that table, whereas D and trimming were derived from the DNA. For this sample the table gives about 1 million clones, of which more than 60% were detected only once. The ten largest clonotypes hold approximately 1.5% of the sample.

Healthy HIV-negative adults with no recently reported acute infections or vaccinations were included as donors. All donors were Caucasian adults living in Nashville, Tennessee, USA. CD4+ T cells were enriched through magnetic negative selection, after which naive cells were positively selected on CD45RA and the remaining negative fraction served as the memory subset. Blood was obtained by leukapheresis, after which PBMCs were separated by Ficoll-Histopaque density gradient centrifugation and cryopreserved in liquid nitrogen vapor phase. Analytical flow cytometry was used to check the purity and quantity of each magnetically sorted T cell population. Genomic DNA was isolated from each sorted fraction and quantified by UV absorbance on a Nanodrop 2000c. The data belong to a study of shared clonotypes between healthy human individuals (dated by TCRdb to between 2020 and 2021). For the study in its entirety: The cohort included three men and a couple of women between 18 and 49 years of age. Per donor, three plates each were used for CD4 naive and CD4 memory, two for CD8 naive, and one for CD8 memory. The study deeply sequenced blood TCR repertoires of about 5 healthy adults to estimate repertoire size and the extent of clonotype sharing between individuals. To increase sequencing depth and limit assay-specific biases, different laboratories used diverse techniques to prepare libraries and sequence TCR repertoires. Each donor's leukapheresis produced roughly between roughly 0.94 and 9.5 billion PBMCs. The full study reports these points: Naive subsets generally had larger estimated clonotype richness than memory subsets did. Clonotypes shared by all four sorted-subset donors showed higher generation probabilities than non-shared clonotypes. Even with the large sequencing depth, rarefaction of the sorted-subset datasets indicated that sequencing was incomplete. Pairwise subsampling led to the expectation that sequencing depth would affect the degree of clonotype sharing among donors. Because the study included a small number of donors, the genetic and exposure-history diversity represented was limited. Across four donors, 4.5% to 6.5% of naive CD4, around 3.5% of naive CD8, 2% to 2.5% of memory CD4, and approximately 0.4% of memory CD8 clonotypes were shared. Sampling was restricted to blood, and TCR repertoires in tissue are likely to differ from TCR repertoires in blood.

The CDR3 numbers 14 residues from cysteine through phenylalanine. The retained sequence is limited to the CDR3, 42 bases, with the frame set at the first base. Sequences SGHRS (CDR1) and YFSETQ (CDR2) are obtained from the germline V gene. Relative to germline, V is 0 bases shorter and J is 2 bases shorter, with 8 bases between their ends. Sequencing was carried out using memory CD4+ T cells sorted from blood. Explained via the paper, the cell subset or site label denotes: CD45RA-negative fraction. The receptor was isolated from a man aged 18 to 29 in good health. The chain is assembled from TRBV5-1 and TRBJ1-1; the D gene is unclear. The CDR3 loop reads CASSLGPENTEAFF. The sequenced DNA is TGCGCCAGCAGCTTGGGACCGGAAAACACTGAAGCTTTCTTT.